A selection of T cell receptor beta chains follows, all from one sample in a study of CD8 T cells in ankylosing spondylitis. TCRdb reprocessed the 5' RACE reads via MiXCR and lists one record per CDR3 protein. The sample yields around 300,000 distinct CDR3 sequences, 11% seen once. The sample comprised blood, either unsorted or a sorted T cell fraction (not recorded which). The receptors here all came from a female donor with ankylosing spondylitis or in good health (not recorded which). The CDR3 runs from the conserved cysteine through the conserved F or W.

v_gene	CDR3aa
TRBV28	CASTTTVLSTDTQYF
TRBV4-2	CASSRDYHTGELFF
TRBV18	CASSPRTGNEAFF
TRBV7-2	CACSLGQTLYEQYF
TRBV20-1	CSAPGTSFYEQYF
TRBV29-1	CSTSGGRTEAFF
TRBV6-2/TRBV6-3	CASTRGMENQPQHF
TRBV5-1	CASSLRGDGYEQYF
TRBV27	CASSLNFLGYEQYF
TRBV4-3	CASSQDLSGRLLF
TRBV27	CASSASRGGGNTIYF
TRBV2	CATRLIPRDEQYF
TRBV29-1	CSVFRTGLGGYTF
TRBV20-1	CSAPVLGHEQYF
TRBV20-1	CSARGTGTGVTYSNQPQHF
TRBV5-1	CASRHLSEVNEQFF
TRBV5-1	CASSLIGGRAGGGELFF
TRBV5-1	CASSLRGGENSPLHF
TRBV4-1	CASSTGQEFYEQYF
TRBV7-8	CASSLLAGANRQNTGELFF
TRBV27	CASSSLGLQETQYF
TRBV20-1	CSAKNLLANEKLFF
TRBV15	CATSRDVFGVAGELFF
TRBV5-1	CASSPGVAYGYTF
TRBV12-3/TRBV12-4	CASSLTRRVYGYTF
TRBV5-1	CATSREGLGSGNTIYF
TRBV12-3/TRBV12-4	CASSSNTKGLARNEQFF
TRBV5-1	CASSLEVITASDSPLHF
TRBV27	CASSLYPGGPYEQYF
TRBV5-5	CASIKPGQGLIGEQFF
TRBV11-2	CASSFNPPLKKETQYF